This TCR beta chain was recovered during a study of blood T cell repertoires in COVID-19. This CDR3 contains 13 residues. CDR1 is LNHDA and CDR2 is SQIVND in the germline V gene (reference sequence). V was trimmed by 4 bases and J by 9 bases, leaving 15 bases between them. The data were produced by immunoSEQ multiplex PCR, yet TCRdb's version contains in-frame clones alone and is incomplete. The data hold roughly 43,000 clones, with approximately 83% observed a single time. What was sequenced was peripheral blood. This clonotype originated in a human donor in a cohort sampled during active COVID-19. The donor label of this sample is uncertain. V gene TRBV19 combines with J gene TRBJ1-2; possible D gene TRBD1, 6 bases. The DNA for the CDR3 is TGTGCCAGTAGTACGCGGACAGTTCCCAGCTACACCTTC. This gives the protein CASSTRTVPSYTF.